This note documents a single T cell receptor (beta chain) sequence. The data originate from a study of blood T cell repertoires in COVID-19. Across the study: COVID-19 samples from acute and convalescent phases originated in the United States, Italy and Spain. The cDNA or gDNA used as material had been derived from T cells, B-cell-depleted T cells, or PBMCs.

Original methodology: Amplification of reference gene primers was used by the study to estimate nucleated cell counts. TCRdb keeps only in-frame clones here, not all; method: immunoSEQ multiplex PCR. V and J calls and clone size follow that table, whereas D and trimming were derived from the DNA. Here the sample spans about 180,000 clones, approximately 91% being singletons. The specimen sequenced was peripheral blood. The clonotype comes from a man between 45 and 60 years old with acute or convalescent COVID-19.

Here the CDR3 reads CASSQGPLNYGYTF. Written as DNA, the CDR3 is TGTGCCAGCAGCCAAGGTCCTCTAAACTATGGCTACACCTTC. The chain uses TRBV3-1 (or the pseudogene TRBV3-2) and TRBJ1-2, with D uncertain. The ends were cut back, 1 base at V and 2 bases at J, with 8 bases in the middle. The CDR3 covers 14 residues. The germline gives CDR1 LGHDT, CDR2 YNNKEL (reference sequence).